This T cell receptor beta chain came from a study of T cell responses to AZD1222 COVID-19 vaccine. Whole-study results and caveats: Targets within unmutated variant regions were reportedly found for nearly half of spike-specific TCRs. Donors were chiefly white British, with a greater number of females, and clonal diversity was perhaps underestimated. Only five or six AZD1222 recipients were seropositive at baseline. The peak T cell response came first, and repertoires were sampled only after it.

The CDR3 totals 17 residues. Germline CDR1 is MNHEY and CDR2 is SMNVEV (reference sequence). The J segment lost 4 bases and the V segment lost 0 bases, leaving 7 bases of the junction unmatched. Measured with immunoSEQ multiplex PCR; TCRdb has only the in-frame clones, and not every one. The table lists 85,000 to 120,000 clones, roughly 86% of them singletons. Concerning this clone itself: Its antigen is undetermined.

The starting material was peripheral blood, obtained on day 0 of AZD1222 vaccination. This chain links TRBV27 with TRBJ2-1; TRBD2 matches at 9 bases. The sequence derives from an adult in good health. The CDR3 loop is CASSLSGGRASYNEQFF. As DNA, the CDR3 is TGTGCCAGCAGTTTATCGGGCGGGAGGGCCTCGTACAATGAGCAGTTCTTC.